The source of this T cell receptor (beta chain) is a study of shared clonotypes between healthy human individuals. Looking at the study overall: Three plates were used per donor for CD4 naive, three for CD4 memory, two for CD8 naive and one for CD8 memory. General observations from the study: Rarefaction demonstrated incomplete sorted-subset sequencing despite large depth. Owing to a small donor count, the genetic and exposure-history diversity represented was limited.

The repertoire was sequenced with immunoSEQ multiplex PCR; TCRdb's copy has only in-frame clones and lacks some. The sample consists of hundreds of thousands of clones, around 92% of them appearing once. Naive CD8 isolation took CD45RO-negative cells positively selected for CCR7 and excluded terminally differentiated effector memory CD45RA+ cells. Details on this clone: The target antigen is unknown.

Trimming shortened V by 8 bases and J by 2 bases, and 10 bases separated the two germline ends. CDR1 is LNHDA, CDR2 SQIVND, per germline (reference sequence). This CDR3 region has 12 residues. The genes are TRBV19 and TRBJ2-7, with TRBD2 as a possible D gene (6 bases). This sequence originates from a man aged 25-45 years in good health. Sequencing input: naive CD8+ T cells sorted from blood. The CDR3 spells CASSEGPYEQYF. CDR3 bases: TGTGCCAGTTCGGAGGGCCCCTACGAGCAGTACTTC.